A selection of T cell receptor beta chains follows, all from one sample in a study of OX40 agonist ivuxolimab in advanced cancers. TCRdb's copy holds only in-frame clones and misses some; the assay was immunoSEQ multiplex PCR. The data hold roughly 74,000 clones, with 87% observed a single time. The specimen was CD4+ or CD8+ T cells sorted from blood, collected in a trial of the OX40 agonist ivuxolimab. The receptors stem from an adult with an advanced solid tumor such as melanoma, head and neck, liver or kidney cancer. Each CDR3 is given with its conserved first and last residue. The D gene is left open where the match is weak. Clone size is given for some rows only: seen once, a few or many times, or a class if the clone is expanded.

j_gene | abundance | d_gene | v_gene | CDR3aa | CDR3nt
TRBJ1-1 | few | NA | TRBV19 | CASKGLMNTEAFF | TGTGCCAGTAAGGGCCTGATGAACACTGAAGCTTTCTTT
TRBJ1-2 | few | TRBD1 | TRBV18 | CASSPETGIVVGYTF | TGTGCCAGCTCACCGGAGACAGGGATCGTCGTAGGCTACACCTTC
TRBJ2-2 | few | NA | TRBV9 | CASSARPGPGELFF | TGTGCCAGCAGCGCTAGACCTGGGCCCGGGGAGCTGTTTTTT
TRBJ1-1 | few | TRBD1 | TRBV5-5 | CASSEGTGEAFF | TGTGCCAGCAGCGAAGGGACAGGAGAAGCTTTCTTT
TRBJ2-7 | NA | NA | TRBV7-2 | CASSHNGVWDEQYF | TGTGCCAGCAGCCACAACGGGGTGTGGGACGAGCAGTACTTC
TRBJ1-3 | NA | TRBD1 | TRBV9 | CASSVEWEDRAGNTIYF | TGTGCCAGCAGCGTAGAATGGGAGGACAGGGCTGGAAACACCATATATTTT
TRBJ2-2 | NA | NA | TRBV6-5 | CASLPTVTNTGELFF | TGTGCCTCCTTACCGACAGTGACAAACACCGGGGAGCTGTTTTTT
TRBJ2-2 | NA | TRBD1 | TRBV19 | CASSLGLDRGLGELFF | TGTGCCAGTAGCCTAGGATTGGACAGGGGCTTAGGGGAGCTGTTTTTT
TRBJ2-1 | NA | NA | TRBV4-3 | CASSPQIMLNEQFF | TGCGCCAGCAGCCCCCAGATTATGTTGAATGAGCAGTTCTTC
TRBJ1-2 | NA | NA | TRBV27 | CASSLQGRNNYGYTF | TGTGCCAGCAGTTTACAGGGAAGGAATAACTATGGCTACACCTTC
TRBJ1-5 | NA | NA | TRBV19 | CASSETPGMPQHF | TGTGCCAGTAGTGAGACACCCGGGATGCCCCAGCATTTT
TRBJ2-1 | NA | TRBD2 | TRBV2 | CASRPTLAGVGNEQFF | TGTGCCAGCAGACCGACACTAGCGGGAGTGGGCAATGAGCAGTTCTTC
TRBJ1-4 | NA | NA | TRBV18 | CASSPRRSRNEKLFF | TGTGCCAGCTCACCACGCCGGAGCCGCAATGAAAAACTGTTTTTT
TRBJ2-7 | NA | NA | TRBV2 | CASSLGYEQYF | TGTGCCAGCAGTCTCGGCTACGAGCAGTACTTC
TRBJ1-2 | NA | NA | TRBV5-4 | CASSLDRQDGYTF | TGTGCCAGCAGCTTGGACAGACAGGATGGCTACACCTTC
TRBJ2-5 | NA | TRBD1 | TRBV18 | CASSPRQGETQYF | TGTGCCAGCTCCCCAAGACAGGGAGAGACCCAGTACTTC
TRBJ1-2 | NA | NA | TRBV19 | CASNPRASLNYGYTF | TGTGCCAGTAATCCCCGAGCCAGCCTTAACTATGGCTACACCTTC
TRBJ2-3 | NA | NA | TRBV5-5 | CASSLQGSDTQYF | TGTGCCAGCAGCTTACAGGGTTCAGATACGCAGTATTTT
TRBJ2-3 | NA | NA | TRBV5-1 | CASSLDRYTDTQYF | TGCGCCAGCAGCTTGGACAGATACACAGATACGCAGTATTTT
TRBJ1-2 | NA | NA | TRBV4-1 | CASSQDSVLYGYTF | TGCGCCAGCAGCCAAGATAGTGTGCTCTATGGCTACACCTTC
TRBJ1-6 | NA | NA | TRBV5-8 | CASRTFQGTGDSPLHF | TGTGCCAGCAGAACCTTTCAGGGAACAGGCGATTCACCCCTCCACTTT
TRBJ2-3 | NA | NA | TRBV4-1 | CASSQDRGITDTQYF | TGCGCCAGCAGCCAAGATAGGGGCATCACAGATACGCAGTATTTT
TRBJ2-2 | NA | NA | TRBV10-1 | CASSETSSHNTGELFF | TGCGCCAGCAGTGAAACTAGCTCTCACAACACCGGGGAGCTGTTTTTT
TRBJ2-7 | NA | NA | TRBV2 | CASTPRGGYSYEQYF | TGTGCCAGCACCCCAAGGGGTGGCTACTCCTACGAGCAGTACTTC
TRBJ2-3 | NA | TRBD1 | TRBV7-2 | CASSGTGATDTQYF | TGTGCCAGCAGCGGGACAGGGGCCACAGATACGCAGTATTTT
TRBJ1-2 | NA | NA | TRBV2 | CASSDDRSLYGYTF | TGTGCCAGCAGCGACGACCGATCGCTCTATGGCTACACCTTC
TRBJ1-2 | NA | NA | TRBV18 | CASSRPPANYGYTF | TGTGCCAGCTCGAGACCGCCCGCTAACTATGGCTACACCTTC
TRBJ2-1 | NA | TRBD2 | TRBV25-1 | CASSELAGLVHEQFF | TGTGCCAGCAGTGAACTAGCGGGCCTAGTGCATGAGCAGTTCTTC
TRBJ2-2 | few | NA | TRBV18 | CASSLSQGGTGELFF | TGTGCCAGCTCACTATCCCAGGGAGGCACCGGGGAGCTGTTTTTT
TRBJ2-1 | NA | NA | TRBV18 | CASSPARAGVDEQFF | TGTGCCAGCTCGCCCGCTAGAGCTGGGGTCGATGAGCAGTTCTTC
TRBJ2-7 | NA | TRBD2 | TRBV7-6 | CASSPRTSGGTYEQYF | TGTGCCAGCAGCCCCCGGACTAGCGGGGGTACCTACGAGCAGTACTTC
TRBJ1-2 | NA | TRBD1 | TRBV4-2 | CASRTTTGTGAFGYTF | TGTGCCAGCAGGACAACCACCGGGACAGGTGCGTTCGGCTACACCTTC
TRBJ1-2 | few | TRBD1 | TRBV28 | CASRYRGRGYTF | TGTGCCAGCAGATACAGGGGCAGGGGCTACACCTTC
TRBJ1-2 | NA | TRBD1 | TRBV5-5 | CASSFWPPGTGLNYGYTF | TGTGCCAGCAGCTTTTGGCCCCCGGGGACAGGGCTAAACTATGGCTACACCTTC
TRBJ2-1 | NA | NA | TRBV11-3 | CASSPFERGTYNEQFF | TGTGCCAGCAGCCCCTTTGAAAGGGGAACCTACAATGAGCAGTTCTTC
TRBJ1-1 | few | NA | TRBV9 | CASSLQENTEAFF | TGTGCCAGCAGCCTCCAAGAGAACACTGAAGCTTTCTTT
TRBJ2-1 | NA | TRBD1 | TRBV18 | CASSPARTGVGGEQFF | TGTGCCAGCTCTCCAGCTAGGACAGGGGTCGGTGGTGAGCAGTTCTTC
TRBJ2-5 | NA | TRBD2 | TRBV4-2 | CASSQGLAGGQETQYF | TGTGCCAGCAGCCAAGGACTAGCGGGGGGCCAAGAGACCCAGTACTTC
TRBJ1-4 | NA | TRBD1 | TRBV29-1 | CSVILRDRGRGNEKLFF | TGCAGCGTTATTCTCCGGGACAGGGGTAGGGGTAATGAAAAACTGTTTTTT
TRBJ2-1 | NA | NA | TRBV9 | CASSVGLAWLNEQFF | TGTGCCAGCAGCGTAGGGCTAGCGTGGCTCAATGAGCAGTTCTTC
TRBJ2-5 | NA | NA | TRBV5-4 | CASSRGGQAAETQYF | TGTGCCAGCAGCCGGGGAGGACAGGCGGCAGAGACCCAGTACTTC
TRBJ1-2 | once | NA | TRBV5-6 | CASSLSGRTLYGYTF | TGTGCCAGCAGCTTGTCGGGACGGACCTTATATGGCTACACCTTC
TRBJ2-7 | NA | TRBD1 | TRBV7-2 | CASSLAVQGGPYEQYF | TGTGCCAGCAGCTTAGCAGTACAGGGGGGCCCCTACGAGCAGTACTTC
TRBJ1-5 | NA | NA | TRBV7-2 | CASSPSRQVNQPQHF | TGTGCCAGCAGTCCGAGTCGACAGGTCAATCAGCCCCAGCATTTT
TRBJ2-7 | NA | NA | TRBV15 | CATSRVTGGDEQYF | TGTGCCACCAGCAGAGTGACAGGAGGGGACGAGCAGTACTTC
TRBJ2-5 | NA | NA | TRBV7-2 | CASSLVPETQYF | TGTGCCAGCAGCTTAGTGCCAGAGACCCAGTACTTC